This T cell receptor (beta chain) was captured in a study of blood T cell repertoires in COVID-19. In the study overall: Nucleic acid was either cDNA or gDNA, and it came from T cells, B-cell-depleted T cells, or PBMCs.

CDR1 MDHEN and CDR2 SYDVKM come from the germline V gene. Trimming removed 3 bases at V and 7 bases at J, with 16 bases between. This CDR3 region has 15 residues. In the authors' workflow: Amplification from reference gene primers served as the basis for estimated nucleated cell counts. Sequencing was performed with immunoSEQ multiplex PCR; in TCRdb, only in-frame clones are kept and a portion is missing. Clone size and V and J calls were adopted from that table, with D and trimming inferred from the DNA. The sample carries roughly 120,000 clones, 75% to 90% recorded once. The source is a human donor in a cohort sampled during active COVID-19. The rearrangement joins TRBV28 to TRBJ2-4, with D perhaps matching TRBD2 (6 bases). Material: peripheral blood. The CDR3 sequence is CASSFMGVRGNIQYF. In DNA form, the CDR3 reads TGTGCCAGCAGTTTCATGGGGGTCCGGGGGAACATTCAGTACTTC.